These 2 T cell receptor beta chains were all obtained from the same sample, sequenced in a study of cytotoxic CD8 clonotypes in ibrutinib-treated CLL. Some clones are missing from TCRdb's copy, which holds only in-frame ones; the method was immunoSEQ multiplex PCR. The data hold about 150,000 clones, with 70% to 80% observed a single time. Sequencing used PBMCs, obtained after 12 months of ibrutinib treatment. The receptors stem from a human donor with chronic lymphocytic leukemia.

Only a few counts were recorded for this clone. The rearrangement uses TRBV18 and TRBJ1-4, with 10 bases matching TRBD1. The CDR3 consists of 15 residues. V lost 3 bases and J lost 8; bases outside the gene matches: 6. Looked up from germline, CDR1 is KGHSH and CDR2 is LQKENI. DNA of the CDR3: TGTGCCAGCTCACCCTTGACAGGGGGCGAAGAAAAACTGTTTTTT. It yields the protein CASSPLTGGEEKLFF.

The CDR3, as DNA: TGCGCCAGCAGCCCCGGGGATTTGGACACTGAAGCTTTCTTT. Residues: CASSPGDLDTEAFF. J is TRBJ1-1 and V is TRBV4-3; no clear D. V lost 4 bases and J lost 3, with 12 bases in between. Per the germline V gene, CDR1 is LGHNA and CDR2 is YSLEER. The CDR3 totals 14 residues.